This T cell receptor beta chain was captured in a study of identical twins (dated by TCRdb to 2016 to 2017). About the investigation overall: The study deep-sequenced TCR alpha and beta repertoires from monozygotic twins, unrelated adults of various ages and cord blood to test whether fetal clonotypes persist. To rule out contamination, replicate twin experiments were performed at different times with different library preparation protocols.

Every donor was a healthy Caucasian. Three unrelated non-twin adults were additionally sequenced: a male aged 18 to 30, a male aged 50 to 59 and a female aged 50 to 59. Miltenyi CD45RO+ enrichment and human naive T-cell isolation kits were used to isolate memory (CD45RO+) and naive T cells from PBMC. This clonotype occurred many times. It lacks a known antigen. Base qualities are missing; no much larger clone stands one base away. General findings and caveats noted by the study authors: Excess twin sharing in beta out-of-frame sequences was weaker because fewer shared sequences lowered the signal-to-noise ratio. Compared with coincidental sharing between unrelated individuals, an excess of low generation-probability sequences was observed among out-of-frame TCR alpha sequences shared between twins. Conclusions relied on cross-sectional statistical analysis, since the same donors could not be followed over many years. Invariant T cells such as MAIT and iNKT could partly confound zero-insertion analyses, though diverse VJ usage argued against this for most clonotypes. Abundant cord blood beta clonotypes had fewer insertions, young adult naive repertoires showed a similar but weaker trend, and memory repertoires showed no such trend. Out-of-frame TCR alpha sharing in monozygotic twins was systematically underestimated by recombination models, whereas sharing between unrelated individuals was in agreement with the recombination models.

Library prep was done by 5' RACE. The sequencer was an Illumina HiSeq 2000. Template switching introduced a universal primer binding site; the final cDNA contained a unique molecular identifier, enabling accurate counting of TCR cDNA molecules. Specific primers in the conserved constant-segment region were used to synthesize first-strand cDNA for the TCR alpha and beta chains. To control for contamination, each cDNA library was double barcoded with a SMART-Mk sample barcode plus Illumina barcodes. TruSeq adapter sequences and Illumina sample barcodes were added in two successive PCR steps. The Illumina HiSeq platform was used with custom primers to sequence TCR alpha and beta cDNA libraries. In the paper's pipeline: MiGEC processed the raw reads to extract unique molecular identifiers, while MiXCR was used to determine the CDR3 positions. For each individual, recombination models were inferred using an EM algorithm with the repgenHMM and IGoR tools. Shared clonotype analysis was performed with the tcR package in R, normalizing sharing by the product of cloneset sizes. To study raw recombination without the effects of thymic and clonal selection, out-of-frame nonproductive sequences were analyzed. Using fastp trimming at Q25 and MiXCR clonotype assembly, TCRdb reanalyzed the public sequencing data and kept in-frame beta chains. Merged by CDR3 protein, the rows form single entries marked with the most common genes and DNA. These V and J calls rely on TCRdb rather than the paper's analysis. The sample yields hundreds of thousands of distinct CDR3 sequences; around 6% were counted once. Together, the top ten hold 1.5% to 2% of the sample.

Sequenced material: naive T cells sorted from blood. This specimen's cell subset or site label, per the study, means: cells isolated with a human naive T-cell isolation kit. The clonotype originates from a young man in good health.

The base sequence is TGTGCCACCAGTGATCCGGGGAACAATGAGCAGTTCTTC. It is translated as CATSDPGNNEQFF. The rearranged chain carries TRBV24-1 and TRBJ2-1, and perhaps TRBD2 as D gene, on 5 matching bases. Sequences KGHDR (CDR1) and SFDVKD (CDR2) are obtained from the germline V gene. From its cysteine to its phenylalanine, the CDR3 spans 13 amino acids. The entry retains the CDR3 DNA only, 39 bases that are in frame from base 1. V and J are truncated by 3 bases and 5 bases respectively, leaving an intervening sequence of 7 bases.